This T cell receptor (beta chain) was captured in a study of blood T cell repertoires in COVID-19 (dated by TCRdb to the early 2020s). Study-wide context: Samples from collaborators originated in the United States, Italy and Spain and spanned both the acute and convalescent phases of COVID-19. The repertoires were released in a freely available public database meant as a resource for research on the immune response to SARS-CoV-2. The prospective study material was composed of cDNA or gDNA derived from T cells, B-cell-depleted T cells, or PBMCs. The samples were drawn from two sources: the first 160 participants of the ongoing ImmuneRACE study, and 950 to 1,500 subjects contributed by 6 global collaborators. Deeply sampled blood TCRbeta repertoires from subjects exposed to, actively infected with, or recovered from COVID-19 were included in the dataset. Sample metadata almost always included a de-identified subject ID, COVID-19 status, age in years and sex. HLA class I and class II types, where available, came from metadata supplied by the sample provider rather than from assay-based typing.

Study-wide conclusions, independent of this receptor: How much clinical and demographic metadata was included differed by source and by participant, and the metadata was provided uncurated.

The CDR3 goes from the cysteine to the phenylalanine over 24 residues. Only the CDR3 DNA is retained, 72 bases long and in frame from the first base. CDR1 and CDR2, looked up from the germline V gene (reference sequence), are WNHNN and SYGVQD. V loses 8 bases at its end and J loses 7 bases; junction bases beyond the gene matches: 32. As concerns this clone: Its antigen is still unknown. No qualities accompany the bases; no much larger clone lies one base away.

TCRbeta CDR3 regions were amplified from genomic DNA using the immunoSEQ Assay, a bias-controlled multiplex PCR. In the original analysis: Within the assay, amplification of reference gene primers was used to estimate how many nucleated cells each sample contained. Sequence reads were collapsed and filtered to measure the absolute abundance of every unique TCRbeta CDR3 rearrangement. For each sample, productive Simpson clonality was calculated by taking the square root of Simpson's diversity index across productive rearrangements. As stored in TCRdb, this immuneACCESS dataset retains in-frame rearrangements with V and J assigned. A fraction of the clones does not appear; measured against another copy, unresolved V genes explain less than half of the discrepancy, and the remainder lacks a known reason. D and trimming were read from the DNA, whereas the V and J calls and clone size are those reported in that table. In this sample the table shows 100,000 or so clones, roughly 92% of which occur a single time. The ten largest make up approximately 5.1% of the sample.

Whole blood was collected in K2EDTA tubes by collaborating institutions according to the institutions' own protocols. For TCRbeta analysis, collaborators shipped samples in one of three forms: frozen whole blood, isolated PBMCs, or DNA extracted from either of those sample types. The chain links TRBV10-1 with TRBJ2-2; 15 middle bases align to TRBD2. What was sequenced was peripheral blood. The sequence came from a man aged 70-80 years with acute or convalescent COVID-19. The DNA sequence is TGCGCCAGCGGCAAGCCGGGACAGGGAGGACTAGCGGGAGGGCGTAAGATTTTTCACGGGGAGCTGTTTTTT. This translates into CASGKPGQGGLAGGRKIFHGELFF.